This T cell receptor (beta chain) was profiled in a study of PD-L1 blockade in urothelial cancer. At the level of the study: Once treatment had started, blood was analyzed at 3 weeks (second dose) and again at 6 weeks.

V shed 3 bases and J shed 4 bases, with 12 bases lying between them. Germline lookup yields CDR1 SNHLY and CDR2 FYNNEI. The CDR3 consists of 14 residues. The data were produced by immunoSEQ multiplex PCR, yet TCRdb's version contains in-frame clones alone and is incomplete. The sample carries about 110,000 clones, around 85% recorded once. Source: PBMCs, taken around atezolizumab (anti-PD-L1) treatment. The V and J genes are TRBV2 and TRBJ2-5; D ambiguous. The sequence derives from a man aged 50-60 years with urothelial cancer. CDR3: CASSDGQPGETQYF. CDR3 sequence (DNA): TGTGCCAGCAGTGATGGTCAGCCAGGAGAGACCCAGTACTTC.